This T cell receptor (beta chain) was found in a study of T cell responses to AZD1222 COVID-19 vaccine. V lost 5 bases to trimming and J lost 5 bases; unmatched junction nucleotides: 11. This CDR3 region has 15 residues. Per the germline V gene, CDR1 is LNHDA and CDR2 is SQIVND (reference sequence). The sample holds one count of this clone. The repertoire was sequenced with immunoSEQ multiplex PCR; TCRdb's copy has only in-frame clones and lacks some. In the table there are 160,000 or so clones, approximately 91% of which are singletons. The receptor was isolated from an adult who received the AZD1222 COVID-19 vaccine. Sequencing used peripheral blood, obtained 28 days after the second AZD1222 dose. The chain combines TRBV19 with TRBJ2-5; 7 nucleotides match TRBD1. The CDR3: CASSSRQGIRETQYF. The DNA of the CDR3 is TGTGCCAGTAGTTCCCGACAGGGAATTCGGGAGACCCAGTACTTC.